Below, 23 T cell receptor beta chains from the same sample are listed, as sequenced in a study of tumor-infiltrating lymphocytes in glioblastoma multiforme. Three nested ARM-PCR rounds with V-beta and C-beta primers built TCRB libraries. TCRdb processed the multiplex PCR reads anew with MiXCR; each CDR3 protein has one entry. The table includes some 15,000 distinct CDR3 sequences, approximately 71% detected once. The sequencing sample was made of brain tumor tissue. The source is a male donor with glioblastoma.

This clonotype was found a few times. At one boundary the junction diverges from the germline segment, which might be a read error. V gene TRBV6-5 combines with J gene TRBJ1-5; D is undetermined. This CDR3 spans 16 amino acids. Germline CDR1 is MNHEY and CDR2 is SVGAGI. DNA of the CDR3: TGTGCCAGCTGTTACTCGGCCCGGGGTGGCAATCAGCCCCAGCATTTT. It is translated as CASCYSARGGNQPQHF.

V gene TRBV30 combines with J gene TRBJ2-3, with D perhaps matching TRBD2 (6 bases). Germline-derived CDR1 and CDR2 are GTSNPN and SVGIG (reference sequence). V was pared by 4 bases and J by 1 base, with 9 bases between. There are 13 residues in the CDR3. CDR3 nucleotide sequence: TGTGCCTGGAATTGGGGGGGCACAGATACGCAGTATTTT. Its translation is CAWNWGGTDTQYF.

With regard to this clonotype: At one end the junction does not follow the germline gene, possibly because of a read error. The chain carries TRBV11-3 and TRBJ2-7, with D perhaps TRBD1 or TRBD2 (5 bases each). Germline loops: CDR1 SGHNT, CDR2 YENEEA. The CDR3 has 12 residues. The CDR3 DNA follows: TGTGCCAGCAGCTTAGATAGGGGAGCTACCTTCTTC. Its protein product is CASSLDRGATFF.

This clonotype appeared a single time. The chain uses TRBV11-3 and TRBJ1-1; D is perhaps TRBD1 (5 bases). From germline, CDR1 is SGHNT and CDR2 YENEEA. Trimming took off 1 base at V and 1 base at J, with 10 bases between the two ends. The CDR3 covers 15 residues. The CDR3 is CASSLADSRNTEAFF. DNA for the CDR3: TGTGCCAGCAGCTTAGCCGACAGCAGGAACACTGAAGCTTTCTTT.

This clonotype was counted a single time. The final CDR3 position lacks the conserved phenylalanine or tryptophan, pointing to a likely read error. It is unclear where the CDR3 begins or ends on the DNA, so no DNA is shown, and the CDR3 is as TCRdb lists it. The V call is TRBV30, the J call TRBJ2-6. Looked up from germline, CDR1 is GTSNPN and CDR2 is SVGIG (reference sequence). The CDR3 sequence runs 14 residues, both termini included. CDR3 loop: CACTGCSGANVLTC.

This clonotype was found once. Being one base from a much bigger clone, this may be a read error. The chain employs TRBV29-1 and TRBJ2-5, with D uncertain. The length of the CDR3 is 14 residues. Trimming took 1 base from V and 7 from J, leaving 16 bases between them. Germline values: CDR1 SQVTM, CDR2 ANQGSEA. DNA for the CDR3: TGCAGCGTTGAAGGGGCATGGGGTAAAGTGACCCAGTACTTC. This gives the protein CSVEGAWGKVTQYF.

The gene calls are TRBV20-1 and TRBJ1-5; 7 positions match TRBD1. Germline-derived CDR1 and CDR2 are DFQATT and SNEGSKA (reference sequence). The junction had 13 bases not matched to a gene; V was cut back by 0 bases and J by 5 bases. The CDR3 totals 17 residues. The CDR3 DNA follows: TGCAGTGCTAGAGATCTATTGAGGGGGCTCGTCGATCAGCCCCAGCATTTT. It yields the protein CSARDLLRGLVDQPQHF.

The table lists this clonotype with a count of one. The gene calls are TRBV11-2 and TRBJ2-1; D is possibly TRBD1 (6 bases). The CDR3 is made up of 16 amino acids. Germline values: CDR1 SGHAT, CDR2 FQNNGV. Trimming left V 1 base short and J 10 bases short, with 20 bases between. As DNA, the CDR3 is TGTGCCAGCAGCTTAGTTGGGGGCATACTCTTTAACGAGCAGTTCTTC. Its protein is CASSLVGGILFNEQFF. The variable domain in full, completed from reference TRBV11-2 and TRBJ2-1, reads EAGVAQSPRYKIIEKRQSVAFWCNPISGHATLYWYQQILGQGPKLLIQFQNNGVVDDSQLPKDRFSAERLKGVDSTLKIQPAKLEDSAVYLCASSLVGGILFNEQFFGPGTRLTVL.

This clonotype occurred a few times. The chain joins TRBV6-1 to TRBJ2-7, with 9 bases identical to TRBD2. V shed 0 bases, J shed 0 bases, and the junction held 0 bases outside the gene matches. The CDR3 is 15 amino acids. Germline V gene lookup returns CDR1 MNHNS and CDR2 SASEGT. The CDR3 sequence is CASSEASGSSYEQYF. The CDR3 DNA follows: TGTGCCAGCAGTGAAGCTAGCGGGAGCTCCTACGAGCAGTACTTC.

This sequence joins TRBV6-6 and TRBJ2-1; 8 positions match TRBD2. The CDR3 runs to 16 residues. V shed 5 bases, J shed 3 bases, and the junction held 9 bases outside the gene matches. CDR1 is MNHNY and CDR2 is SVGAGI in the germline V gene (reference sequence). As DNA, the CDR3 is TGTGCCAGCAGTAACCCAGGTAGCGGGGACTACAATGAGCAGTTCTTC. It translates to CASSNPGSGDYNEQFF.

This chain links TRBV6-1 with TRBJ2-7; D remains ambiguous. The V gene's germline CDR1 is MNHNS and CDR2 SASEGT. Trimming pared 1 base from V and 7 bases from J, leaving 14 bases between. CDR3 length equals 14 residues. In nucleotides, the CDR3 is TGTGCCAGCAGTGAAGAGCCAGACCCCCTTGAGCAGTACGTC. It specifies CASSEEPDPLEQYV.

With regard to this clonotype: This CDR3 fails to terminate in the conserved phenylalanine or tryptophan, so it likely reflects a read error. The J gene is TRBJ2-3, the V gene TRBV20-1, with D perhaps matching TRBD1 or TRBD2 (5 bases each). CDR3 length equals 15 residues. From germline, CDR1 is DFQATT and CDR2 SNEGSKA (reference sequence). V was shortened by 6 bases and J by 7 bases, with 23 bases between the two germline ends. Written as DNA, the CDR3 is TGCAGTGCCCTACGGAAAGGGACGACCCCTAATACGCAGTATCTT. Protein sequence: CSALRKGTTPNTQYL.

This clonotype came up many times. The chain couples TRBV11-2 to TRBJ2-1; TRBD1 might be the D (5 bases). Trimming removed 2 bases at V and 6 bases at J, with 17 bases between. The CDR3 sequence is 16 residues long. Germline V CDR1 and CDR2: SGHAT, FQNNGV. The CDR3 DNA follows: TGTGCCAGCAGCTTAAGGGCCCAGACAGTCGTCAATGAGCAGTTCTTC. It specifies CASSLRAQTVVNEQFF.

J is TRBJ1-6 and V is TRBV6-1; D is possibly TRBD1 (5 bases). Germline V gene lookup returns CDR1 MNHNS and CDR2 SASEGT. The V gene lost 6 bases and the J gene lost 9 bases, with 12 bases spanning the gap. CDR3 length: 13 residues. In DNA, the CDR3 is TGTGCCAGCAGACATGCGACAGTTTCACCCCTCCACTTT. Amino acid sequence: CASRHATVSPLHF.

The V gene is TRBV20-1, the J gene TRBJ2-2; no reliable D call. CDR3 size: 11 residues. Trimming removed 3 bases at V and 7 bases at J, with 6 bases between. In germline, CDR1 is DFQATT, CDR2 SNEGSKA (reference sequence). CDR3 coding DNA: TGCAGTGCTAGGGATAACGGGGAGCTGTTTTTT. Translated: CSARDNGELFF.

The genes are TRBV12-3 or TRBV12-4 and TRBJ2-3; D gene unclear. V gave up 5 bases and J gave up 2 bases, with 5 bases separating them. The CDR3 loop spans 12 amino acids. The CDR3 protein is CASSPNTDTQYF. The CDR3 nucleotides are TGTGCCAGCAGTCCAAACACAGATACGCAGTATTTT.

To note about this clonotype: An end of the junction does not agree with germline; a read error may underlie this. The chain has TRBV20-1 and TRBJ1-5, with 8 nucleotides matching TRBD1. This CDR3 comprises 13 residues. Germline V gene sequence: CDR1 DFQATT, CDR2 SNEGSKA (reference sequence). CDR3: CSAPDRVDQPHHF. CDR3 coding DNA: TGCAGTGCTCCGGACAGGGTCGATCAGCCCCATCATTTT.

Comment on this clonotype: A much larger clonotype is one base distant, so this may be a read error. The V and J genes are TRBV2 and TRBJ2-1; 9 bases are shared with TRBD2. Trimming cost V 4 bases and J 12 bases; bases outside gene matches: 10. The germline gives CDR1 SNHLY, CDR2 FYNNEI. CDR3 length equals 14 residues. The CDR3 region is CASSGLIGLAMQFF. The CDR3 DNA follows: TGTGCCAGCAGTGGACTAATCGGACTAGCGATGCAGTTCTTC.

CDR3 loop: CASSYWTVNTEAFF. Here the CDR3 DNA reads TGTGCCAGCAGCTATTGGACAGTTAACACTGAAGCTTTCTTT. The gene calls are TRBV5-6 and TRBJ1-1, with TRBD1 as a possible D gene (6 bases). V was cut by 3 bases and J by 2 bases, with 11 bases left in between. The CDR3 runs to 14 residues. Germline CDR1 and CDR2: SGHDT and YYEEEE.

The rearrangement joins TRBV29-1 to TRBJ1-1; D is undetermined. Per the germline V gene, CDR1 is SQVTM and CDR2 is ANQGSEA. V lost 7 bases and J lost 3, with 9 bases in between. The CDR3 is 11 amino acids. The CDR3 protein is CSASGDTEAFF. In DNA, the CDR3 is TGCAGCGCTTCTGGGGACACTGAAGCTTTCTTT.

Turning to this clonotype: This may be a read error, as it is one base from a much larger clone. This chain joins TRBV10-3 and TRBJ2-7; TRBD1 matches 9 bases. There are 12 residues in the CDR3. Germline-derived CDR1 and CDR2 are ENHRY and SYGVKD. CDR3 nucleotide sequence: TGTGCCATCAGTCAGTCGGGACAGGGGCAGTACGTC. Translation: CAISQSGQGQYV.

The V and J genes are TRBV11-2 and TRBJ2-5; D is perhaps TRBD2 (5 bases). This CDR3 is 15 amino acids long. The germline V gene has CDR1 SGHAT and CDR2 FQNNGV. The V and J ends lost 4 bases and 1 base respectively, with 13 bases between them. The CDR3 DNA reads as TGTGCCAGCAGCTCCCGTGTAGGACTCCAAGAGACCCAGTACTTC. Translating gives CASSSRVGLQETQYF.

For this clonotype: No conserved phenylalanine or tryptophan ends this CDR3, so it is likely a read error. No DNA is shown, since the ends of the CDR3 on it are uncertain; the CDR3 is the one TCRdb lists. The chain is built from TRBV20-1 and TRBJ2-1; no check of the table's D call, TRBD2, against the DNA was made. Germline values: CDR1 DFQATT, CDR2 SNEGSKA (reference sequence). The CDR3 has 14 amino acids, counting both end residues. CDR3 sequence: CSARDEAGLYEHLL.